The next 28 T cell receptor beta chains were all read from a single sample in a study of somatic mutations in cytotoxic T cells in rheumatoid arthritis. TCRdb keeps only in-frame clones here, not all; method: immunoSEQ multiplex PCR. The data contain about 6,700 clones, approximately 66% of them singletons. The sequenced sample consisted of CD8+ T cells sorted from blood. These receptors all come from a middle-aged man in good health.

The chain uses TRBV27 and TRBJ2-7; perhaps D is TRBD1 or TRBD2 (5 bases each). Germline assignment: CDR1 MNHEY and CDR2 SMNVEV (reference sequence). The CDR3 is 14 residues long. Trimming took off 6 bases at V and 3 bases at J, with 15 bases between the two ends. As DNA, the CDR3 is TGTGCCAGCAGCCCCTCTCGTGGGGGCTACGAGCAGTACTTC. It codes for CASSPSRGGYEQYF.

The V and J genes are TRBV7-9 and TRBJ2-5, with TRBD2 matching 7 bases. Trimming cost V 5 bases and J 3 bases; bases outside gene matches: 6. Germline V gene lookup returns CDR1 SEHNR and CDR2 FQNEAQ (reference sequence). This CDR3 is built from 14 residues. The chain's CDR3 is CASSPGTNKETQYF. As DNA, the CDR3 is TGTGCCAGCAGCCCCGGGACTAACAAAGAGACCCAGTACTTC.

CDR3 nucleotide sequence: TGCGCCAGCAGCTCAGGACAGCCGAACACTGAAGCTTTCTTT. Amino acids: CASSSGQPNTEAFF. The rearrangement uses TRBV5-1 and TRBJ1-1, with a tentative D call TRBD1 (6 bases). V lost 3 bases, J lost 1 base, and 10 bases lay in between. The CDR3 is 14 residues long. From germline, CDR1 is SGHRS and CDR2 YFSETQ. Filled out from reference TRBV5-1 and TRBJ1-1, the complete variable domain reads KAGVTQTPRYLIKTRGQQVTLSCSPISGHRSVSWYQQTPGQGLQFLFEYFSETQRNKGNFPGRFSGRQFSNSRSEMNVSTLELGDSALYLCASSSGQPNTEAFFGQGTRLTVV.

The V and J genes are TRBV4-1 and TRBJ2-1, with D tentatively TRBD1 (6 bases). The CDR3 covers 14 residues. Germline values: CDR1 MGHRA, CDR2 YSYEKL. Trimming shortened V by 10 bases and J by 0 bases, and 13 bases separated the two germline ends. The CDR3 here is CATGRGGSYNEQFF. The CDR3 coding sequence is TGCGCCACCGGCAGGGGCGGCTCCTACAATGAGCAGTTCTTC.

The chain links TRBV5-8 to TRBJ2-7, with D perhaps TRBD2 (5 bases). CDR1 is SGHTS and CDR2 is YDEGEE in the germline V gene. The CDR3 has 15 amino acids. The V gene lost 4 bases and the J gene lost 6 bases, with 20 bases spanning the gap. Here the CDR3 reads CASSAGLFFLREQYF. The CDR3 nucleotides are TGTGCCAGCAGCGCCGGACTCTTCTTCTTGCGCGAGCAGTACTTC.

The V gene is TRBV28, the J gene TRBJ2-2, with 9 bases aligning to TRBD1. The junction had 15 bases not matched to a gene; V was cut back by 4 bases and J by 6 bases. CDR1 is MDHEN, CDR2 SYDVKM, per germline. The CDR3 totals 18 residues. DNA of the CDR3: TGTGCCAGCAGTTCGATCACAGGGGGCGGGGGTCACGCCGGGGAGCTGTTTTTT. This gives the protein CASSSITGGGGHAGELFF.

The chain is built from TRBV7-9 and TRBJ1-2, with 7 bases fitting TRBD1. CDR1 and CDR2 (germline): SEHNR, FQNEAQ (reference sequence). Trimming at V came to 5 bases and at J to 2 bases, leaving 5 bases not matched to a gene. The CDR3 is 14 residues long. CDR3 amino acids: CASSRGQTNYGYTF. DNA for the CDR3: TGTGCCAGCAGCAGGGGACAGACCAACTATGGCTACACCTTC.

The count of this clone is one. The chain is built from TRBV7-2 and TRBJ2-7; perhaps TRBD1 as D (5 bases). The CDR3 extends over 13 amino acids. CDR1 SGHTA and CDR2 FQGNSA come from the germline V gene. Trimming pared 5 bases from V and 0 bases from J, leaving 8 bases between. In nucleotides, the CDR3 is TGTGCCAGCAGCGGGGCTCCCTCCTACGAGCAGTACTTC. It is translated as CASSGAPSYEQYF.

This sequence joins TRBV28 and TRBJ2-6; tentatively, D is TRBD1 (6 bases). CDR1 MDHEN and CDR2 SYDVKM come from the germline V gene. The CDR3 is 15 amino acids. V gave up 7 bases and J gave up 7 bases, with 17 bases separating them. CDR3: CASNRPGVGANVLTF. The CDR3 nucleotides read TGTGCCAGCAACCGCCCAGGGGTTGGCGCCAACGTCCTGACTTTC.

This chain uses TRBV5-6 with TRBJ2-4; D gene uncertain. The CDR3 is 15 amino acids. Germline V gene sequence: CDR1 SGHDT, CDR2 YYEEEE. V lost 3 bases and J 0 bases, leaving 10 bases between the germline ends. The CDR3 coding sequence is TGTGCCAGCAGCTACAGCTCCTTAGCCAAAAACATTCAGTACTTC. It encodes CASSYSSLAKNIQYF.

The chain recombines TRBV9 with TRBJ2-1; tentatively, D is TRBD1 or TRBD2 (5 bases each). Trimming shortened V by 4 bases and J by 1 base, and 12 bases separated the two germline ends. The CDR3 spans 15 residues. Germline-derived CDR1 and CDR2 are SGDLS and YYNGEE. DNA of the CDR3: TGTGCCAGCAGCCCTCACAGGACTTCCTACAATGAGCAGTTCTTC. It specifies CASSPHRTSYNEQFF. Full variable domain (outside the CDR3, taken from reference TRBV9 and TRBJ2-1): DSGVTQTPKHLITATGQRVTLRCSPRSGDLSVYWYQQSLDQGLQFLIQYYNGEERAKGNILERFSAQQFPDLHSELNLSSLELGDSALYFCASSPHRTSYNEQFFGPGTRLTVL.

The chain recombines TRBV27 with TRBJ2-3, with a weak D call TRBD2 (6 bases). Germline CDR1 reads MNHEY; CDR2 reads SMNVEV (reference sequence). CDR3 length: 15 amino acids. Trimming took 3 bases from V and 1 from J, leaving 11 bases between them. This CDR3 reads CASSLGLEGTDTQYF. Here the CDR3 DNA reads TGTGCCAGCAGTTTGGGACTCGAGGGCACAGATACGCAGTATTTT.

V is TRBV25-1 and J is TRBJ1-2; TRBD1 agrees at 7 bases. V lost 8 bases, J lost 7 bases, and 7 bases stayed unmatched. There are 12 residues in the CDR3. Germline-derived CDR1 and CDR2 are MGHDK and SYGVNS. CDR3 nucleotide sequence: TGTGCCAGCGGCGACAGGGAAGCTGGCTACACCTTC. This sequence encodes CASGDREAGYTF.

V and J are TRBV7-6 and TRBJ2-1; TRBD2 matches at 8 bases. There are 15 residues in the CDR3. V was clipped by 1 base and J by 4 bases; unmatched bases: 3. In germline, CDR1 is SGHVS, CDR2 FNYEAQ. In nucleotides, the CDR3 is TGTGCCAGCAGCTTAGGGACTAGCCAATACAATGAGCAGTTCTTC. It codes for CASSLGTSQYNEQFF.

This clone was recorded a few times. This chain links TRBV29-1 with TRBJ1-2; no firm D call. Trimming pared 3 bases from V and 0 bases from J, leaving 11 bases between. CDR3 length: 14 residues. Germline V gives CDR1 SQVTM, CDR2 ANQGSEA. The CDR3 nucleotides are TGCAGCGTTGATGTTCCCAGCTCTAACTATGGCTACACCTTC. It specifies CSVDVPSSNYGYTF.

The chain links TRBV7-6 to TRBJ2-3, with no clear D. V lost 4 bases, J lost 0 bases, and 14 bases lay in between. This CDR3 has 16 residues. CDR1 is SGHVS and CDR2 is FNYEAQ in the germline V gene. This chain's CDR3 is CASSSALRRSTDTQYF. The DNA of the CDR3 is TGTGCCAGCAGCTCCGCCTTGAGACGAAGCACAGATACGCAGTATTTT.

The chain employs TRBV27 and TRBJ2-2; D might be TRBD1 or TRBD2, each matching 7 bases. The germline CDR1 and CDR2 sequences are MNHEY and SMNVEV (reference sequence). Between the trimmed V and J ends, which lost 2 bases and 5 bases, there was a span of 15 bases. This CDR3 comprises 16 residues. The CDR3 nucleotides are TGTGCCAGCAGTTTAATGGCAGGGGGGGATACCGGGGAGCTGTTTTTT. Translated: CASSLMAGGDTGELFF.

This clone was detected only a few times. CDR3 residues: CASSGTGGTGELFF. CDR3 nucleotide sequence: TGTGCCAGCAGTGGGACAGGGGGAACCGGGGAGCTGTTTTTT. The chain links TRBV28 to TRBJ2-2; TRBD1 aligns across 11 bases. The CDR3 length is 14 residues. V dropped 5 bases and J dropped 5; count of bases not matched to a gene: 1. Germline values: CDR1 MDHEN, CDR2 SYDVKM. The variable domain in full, with the rest retrieved from reference TRBV28 and TRBJ2-2, is DVKVTQSSRYLVKRTGEKVFLECVQDMDHENMFWYRQDPGLGLRLIYFSYDVKMKEKGDIPEGYSVSREKKERFSLILESASTNQTSMYLCASSGTGGTGELFFGEGSRLTVL.

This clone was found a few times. The CDR3 sequence is CASSVATTQAITEAFF. The CDR3 DNA follows: TGTGCCAGCAGCGTAGCTACAACACAGGCCATCACTGAAGCTTTCTTT. The rearrangement links TRBV9 to TRBJ1-1; D may be TRBD1 (5 bases). Germline CDR1 is SGDLS and CDR2 is YYNGEE. The V gene lost 0 bases and the J gene lost 4 bases, with 16 bases spanning the gap. This CDR3 region has 16 residues.

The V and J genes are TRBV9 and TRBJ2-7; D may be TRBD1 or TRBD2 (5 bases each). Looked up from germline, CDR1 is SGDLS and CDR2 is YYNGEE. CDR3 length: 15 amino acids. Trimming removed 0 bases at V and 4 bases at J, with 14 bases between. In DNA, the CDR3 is TGTGCCAGCAGCGTAGGACAGAATCGGGGTTACGAGCAGTACTTC. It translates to CASSVGQNRGYEQYF.

CDR3 in amino acids: CARRGDSYEQYF. CDR3 nucleotides: TGTGCCCGCCGGGGGGACTCCTACGAGCAGTACTTC. This sequence joins TRBV2 and TRBJ2-7; TRBD2 matches at 7 bases. After removal of 11 bases from V and 0 bases from J, the junction contained 4 bases not matched to a gene. Germline V gene data show CDR1 as SNHLY and CDR2 as FYNNEI. CDR3 length: 12 amino acids.

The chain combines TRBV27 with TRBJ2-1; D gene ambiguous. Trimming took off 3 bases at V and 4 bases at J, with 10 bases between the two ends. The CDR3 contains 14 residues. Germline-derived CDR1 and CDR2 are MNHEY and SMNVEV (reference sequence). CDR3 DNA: TGTGCCAGCAGTTTCTTAATGCGATACAATGAGCAGTTCTTC. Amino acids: CASSFLMRYNEQFF.

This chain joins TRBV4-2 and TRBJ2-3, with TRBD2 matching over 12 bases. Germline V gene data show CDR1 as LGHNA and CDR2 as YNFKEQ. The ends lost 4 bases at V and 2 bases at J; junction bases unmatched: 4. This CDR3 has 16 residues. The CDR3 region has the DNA TGTGCCAGCAGCCCTGGACTAGCGGGGTTCACAGATACGCAGTATTTT. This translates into CASSPGLAGFTDTQYF.

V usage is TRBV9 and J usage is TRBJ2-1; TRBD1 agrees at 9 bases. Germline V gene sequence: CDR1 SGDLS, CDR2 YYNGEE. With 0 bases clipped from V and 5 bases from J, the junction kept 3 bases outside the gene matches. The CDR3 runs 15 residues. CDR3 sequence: CASSVGGQGHNEQFF. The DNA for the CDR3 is TGTGCCAGCAGCGTAGGGGGACAGGGCCACAATGAGCAGTTCTTC.

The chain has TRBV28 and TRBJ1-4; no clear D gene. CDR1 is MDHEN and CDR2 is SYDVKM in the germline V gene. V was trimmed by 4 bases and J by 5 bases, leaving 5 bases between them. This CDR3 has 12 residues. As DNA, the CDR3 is TGTGCCAGCAGTTCCTGGAATGAAAAACTGTTTTTT. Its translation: CASSSWNEKLFF.

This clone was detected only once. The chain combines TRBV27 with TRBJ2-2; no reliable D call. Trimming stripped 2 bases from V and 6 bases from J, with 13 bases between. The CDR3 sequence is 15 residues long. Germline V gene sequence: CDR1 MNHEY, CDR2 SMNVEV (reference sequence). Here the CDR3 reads CASSLRTPVPGELFF. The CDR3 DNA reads TGTGCCAGCAGTTTACGGACCCCAGTACCCGGGGAGCTGTTTTTT.

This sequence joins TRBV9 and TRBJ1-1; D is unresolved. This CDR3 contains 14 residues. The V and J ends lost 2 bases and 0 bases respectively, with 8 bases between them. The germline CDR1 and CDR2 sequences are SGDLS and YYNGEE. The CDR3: CASSVGSVNTEAFF. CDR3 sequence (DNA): TGTGCCAGCAGCGTGGGCAGTGTGAACACTGAAGCTTTCTTT.

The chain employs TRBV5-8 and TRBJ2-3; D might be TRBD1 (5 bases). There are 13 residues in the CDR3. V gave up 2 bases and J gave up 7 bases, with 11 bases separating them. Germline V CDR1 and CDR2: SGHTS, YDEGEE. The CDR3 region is CASSLQATYTQYF. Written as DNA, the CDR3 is TGTGCCAGCAGCTTACAGGCAACTTATACGCAGTATTTT. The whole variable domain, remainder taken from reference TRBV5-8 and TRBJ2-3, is EAGVTQSPTHLIKTRGQQATLRCSPISGHTSVYWYQQALGLGLQFLLWYDEGEERNRGNFPPRFSGRQFPNYSSELNVNALELEDSALYLCASSLQATYTQYFGPGTRLTVL.